This passage covers 21 T cell receptor beta chains from one sample sequenced in a study of beta chain features in type 1 diabetes. Study findings and constraints: Significant though moderate, a shortening of TCRB CDR3s appeared in all four CD4+ subsets of Type 1 diabetes patients.

Investigators reverse transcribed all isolated RNA, so they sequenced expressed TCRB transcripts. TCRdb's copy holds only in-frame clones and misses some; the assay was immunoSEQ multiplex PCR. The sample has about 160,000 clones, around 8.4% seen once. The antigens for these receptors are not known. The sample was central memory CD4+ T cells from blood. The receptors derive from a woman aged 18-29 years with type 1 diabetes.

This clone turned up a few times. The J gene is TRBJ2-1, the V gene TRBV27; 9 nucleotides agree with TRBD1. The ends lost 4 bases at V and 11 bases at J; junction bases unmatched: 6. This CDR3 has 13 residues. Germline CDR1 and CDR2: MNHEY and SMNVEV (reference sequence). The CDR3 reads CASSSLDRGKQFF. In DNA form, the CDR3 reads TGTGCCAGCAGTTCTCTCGACAGGGGGAAGCAGTTCTTC.

V and J are TRBV5-5 and TRBJ1-1; 9 positions agree with TRBD1. This CDR3 has 16 amino acids. Germline assignment: CDR1 SGHKS and CDR2 YYEKEE (reference sequence). Trimming removed 1 base from V and 10 bases from J; junction bases left unmatched: 14. The CDR3 DNA is TGTGCCAGCAGCTTGTTGGGACAGGGCACCCAGAGGCGAGCTTTCTTT. Protein product: CASSLLGQGTQRRAFF.

This clone was seen a handful of times. Compared with germline, one end of the junction differs, possibly owing to a read error. The rearrangement links TRBV7-2 to TRBJ1-2, with D unresolved. CDR1 SGHTA and CDR2 FQGNSA come from the germline V gene. This CDR3 comprises 16 residues. CDR3 loop: CASSQAQTRVDYGYTF. The CDR3 coding sequence is TGCGCCAGCAGCCAAGCGCAAACCCGGGTAGACTATGGCTACACCTTC.

This clone has more than one count but fewer than ten. Here the CDR3 reads CASSLVGQGLQETQYF. The CDR3 DNA sequence: TGTGCCAGCAGCTTGGTAGGACAGGGACTCCAAGAGACCCAGTACTTC. The V gene is TRBV5-6, the J gene TRBJ2-5, with 8 bases lining up with TRBD1. V shed 0 bases, J shed 1 base, and the junction held 5 bases outside the gene matches. Germline lookup yields CDR1 SGHDT and CDR2 YYEEEE. CDR3 length: 16 amino acids. Using reference TRBV5-6 and TRBJ2-5 for the parts outside the CDR3, the full variable domain is DAGVTQSPTHLIKTRGQQVTLRCSPKSGHDTVSWYQQALGQGPQFIFQYYEEEERQRGNFPDRFSGHQFPNYSSELNVNALLLGDSALYLCASSLVGQGLQETQYFGPGTRLLVL.

The chain combines TRBV7-2 with TRBJ1-1; D ambiguous. Germline CDR1 SGHTA, CDR2 FQGNSA. Trimming pared 2 bases from V and 3 bases from J, leaving 10 bases between. This CDR3 has 14 amino acids. CDR3 in DNA: TGTGCCAGCAGCTTATTCCAGGCTGACACTGAAGCTTTCTTT. This translates into CASSLFQADTEAFF.

The chain recombines TRBV4-1 with TRBJ2-5, with 12 nucleotides matching TRBD2. Germline V CDR1 and CDR2: MGHRA, YSYEKL. The length of the CDR3 is 17 residues. V shed 5 bases, J shed 2 bases, and the junction held 9 bases outside the gene matches. CDR3 in amino acids: CASSAQQLAGGQETQYF. CDR3 bases: TGCGCCAGCAGCGCCCAGCAACTAGCGGGGGGACAAGAGACCCAGTACTTC.

The chain joins TRBV7-2 to TRBJ2-5; 7 bases are a match to TRBD2. CDR1 is SGHTA and CDR2 is FQGNSA in the germline V gene. Unmatched junction bases numbered 1, after V lost 4 bases and J lost 2 bases. This CDR3 region has 13 residues. CDR3 loop: CASSWGLQETQYF. Written as DNA, the CDR3 is TGTGCCAGCAGCTGGGGACTACAAGAGACCCAGTACTTC.

CDR3 nucleotides: TGTGCCAGCAGCCAAGATCAGGGCGGTCTCGTGGCCTCCTACAATGAGCAGTTCTTC. Its translation is CASSQDQGGLVASYNEQFF. The chain employs TRBV14 and TRBJ2-1, with a possible D match to TRBD1 (5 bases). The CDR3 contains 19 residues. Germline V lookup: CDR1 SGHDN, CDR2 FVKESK. Trimming shortened V by 0 bases and J by 0 bases, and 18 bases separated the two germline ends.

This clone was detected only a few times. The rearrangement uses TRBV19 and TRBJ2-1, with 13 bases fitting TRBD2. The CDR3 sequence is 16 residues long. J gave up 4 bases and V 9 bases, and 9 bases lay outside the gene matches. The V gene's germline CDR1 is LNHDA and CDR2 SQIVND (reference sequence). CDR3 nucleotide sequence: TGTGCCAGCACAGGGACTAGCGGGACCTTTTACAATGAGCAGTTCTTC. Its protein is CASTGTSGTFYNEQFF.

This clone was recorded a few times. The chain carries TRBV29-1 and TRBJ2-2; D unclear. There are 12 residues in the CDR3. The germline V gene has CDR1 SQVTM and CDR2 ANQGSEA. The V end was cut by 7 bases, the J end by 11 bases, with 17 bases between. This CDR3 is CSAKSEGRELFF. The CDR3 coding sequence is TGCAGCGCCAAGAGCGAAGGCCGAGAGCTGTTTTTT.

CDR3 nucleotide sequence: TGTGCCAGCAGCCGGGACAGTCGGACCGGGGAGCTGTTTTTT. Translating gives CASSRDSRTGELFF. The chain carries TRBV4-2 and TRBJ2-2; 7 bases map to TRBD1. J was trimmed by 5 bases and V by 4 bases; bases with no gene match: 4. The CDR3 extends over 14 amino acids. Germline V gene sequence: CDR1 LGHNA, CDR2 YNFKEQ.

This clone has only a few counts. The chain has TRBV18 and TRBJ1-1, with D possibly being TRBD1 (5 bases). The germline V gene has CDR1 KGHSH and CDR2 LQKENI. The length of the CDR3 is 13 residues. The V gene lost 4 bases and the J gene lost 2 bases, with 8 bases spanning the gap. The CDR3 spells CASSQDKNTEAFF. CDR3 bases: TGTGCCAGCTCACAGGACAAAAACACTGAAGCTTTCTTT.

The chain uses TRBV11-2 and TRBJ2-4, with D maybe TRBD1 (5 bases). This CDR3 comprises 13 residues. The germline gives CDR1 SGHAT, CDR2 FQNNGV. Trimming shortened V by 5 bases and J by 8 bases, and 13 bases separated the two germline ends. This CDR3 reads CASSGASWDIQYF. CDR3 nucleotides: TGTGCCAGCAGCGGGGCTTCATGGGACATTCAGTACTTC.

This clone came up a few times. This sequence joins TRBV5-1 and TRBJ2-1; 7 bases are a match to TRBD2. Germline assignment: CDR1 SGHRS and CDR2 YFSETQ. J lost 2 bases, V lost 5 bases, and 4 bases had no gene match. The CDR3 length is 14 residues. The DNA for the CDR3 is TGCGCCAGCAGTCTAGCGGTTACCTACAATGAGCAGTTCTTC. Its translation is CASSLAVTYNEQFF.

This chain uses TRBV5-1 with TRBJ2-5; TRBD2 matches at 7 bases. This CDR3 region has 16 residues. V lost 5 bases to trimming and J lost 5 bases; unmatched junction nucleotides: 15. CDR1 and CDR2 from the germline V gene are SGHRS and YFSETQ. This chain's CDR3 is CASRKGSSGDGETQYF. DNA of the CDR3: TGCGCCAGCAGAAAGGGATCCAGCGGGGATGGGGAGACCCAGTACTTC.

On this clone itself: Other DNA sequences in this sample translate to the same CDR3. The V call is TRBV15, the J call TRBJ2-5; TRBD1 matches at 7 bases. With V trimmed by 3 bases and J by 2 bases, 6 bases remained unmatched. The CDR3 consists of 15 residues. Germline CDR1 and CDR2: LNHNV and YYDKDF (reference sequence). The CDR3 DNA follows: TGTGCCACCAGCAGGGACCCGGGACAGCAAGAGACCCAGTACTTC. It encodes CATSRDPGQQETQYF.

This clone turned up a few times. This rearrangement joins TRBV9 to TRBJ1-1, with TRBD1 matching over 10 bases. Germline V gene data show CDR1 as SGDLS and CDR2 as YYNGEE. The V gene end was trimmed by 3 bases and the J gene end by 2 bases; junction bases not matched to a gene: 7. This CDR3 has 16 residues. The chain's CDR3 is CASSAGQGWGNTEAFF. CDR3 bases: TGTGCCAGCAGCGCGGGACAGGGGTGGGGAAACACTGAAGCTTTCTTT.

The chain uses TRBV27 and TRBJ1-1; TRBD1 is a possible D gene (5 bases). Germline lookup yields CDR1 MNHEY and CDR2 SMNVEV (reference sequence). Trimming left V 5 bases short and J 0 bases short, with 7 bases between. The CDR3 is 13 residues long. The CDR3 DNA reads TGTGCCAGCAGTCCACAGGTGAACACTGAAGCTTTCTTT. Translating gives CASSPQVNTEAFF.

This clone was counted between two and nine times. The rearrangement links TRBV5-6 to TRBJ2-2; 12 bases are shared with TRBD1. CDR3 length equals 15 residues. Trimming at V came to 5 bases and at J to 7 bases, leaving 6 bases not matched to a gene. Germline-derived CDR1 and CDR2 are SGHDT and YYEEEE. The CDR3 sequence is CASSLGQGANGELFF. Written as DNA, the CDR3 is TGTGCCAGCAGTCTGGGACAGGGGGCAAACGGGGAGCTGTTTTTT.

This clone was counted only a few times. The J gene is TRBJ2-5, the V gene TRBV7-2; tentative D call: TRBD1 (6 bases). In germline, CDR1 is SGHTA, CDR2 FQGNSA. The CDR3 runs to 15 residues. Trimming left V 5 bases short and J 4 bases short, with 17 bases between. The CDR3 protein is CASSPQGLHLETQYF. The DNA of the CDR3 is TGTGCCAGCAGCCCCCAGGGGTTACACTTAGAGACCCAGTACTTC.

The chain carries TRBV7-2 and TRBJ1-5, with D possibly being TRBD1 (5 bases). V was cut by 4 bases and J by 4 bases, with 14 bases left in between. This CDR3 has 15 residues. The V gene's germline CDR1 is SGHTA and CDR2 FQGNSA. The CDR3 here is CASSSPGGSNQPQHF. CDR3 nucleotide sequence: TGTGCCAGCAGCTCCCCCGGGGGATCAAATCAGCCCCAGCATTTT.